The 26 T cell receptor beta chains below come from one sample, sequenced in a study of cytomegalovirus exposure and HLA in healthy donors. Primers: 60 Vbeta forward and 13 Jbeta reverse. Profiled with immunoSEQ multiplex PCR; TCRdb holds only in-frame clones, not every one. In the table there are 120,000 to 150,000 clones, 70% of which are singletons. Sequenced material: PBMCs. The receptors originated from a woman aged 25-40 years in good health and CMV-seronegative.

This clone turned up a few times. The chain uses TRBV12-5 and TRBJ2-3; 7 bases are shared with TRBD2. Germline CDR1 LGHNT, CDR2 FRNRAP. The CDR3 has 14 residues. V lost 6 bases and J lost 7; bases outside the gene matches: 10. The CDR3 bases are TGTGCTAGTGGGGCGGGGGATAGCAGGAATACGCAGTATTTT. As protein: CASGAGDSRNTQYF.

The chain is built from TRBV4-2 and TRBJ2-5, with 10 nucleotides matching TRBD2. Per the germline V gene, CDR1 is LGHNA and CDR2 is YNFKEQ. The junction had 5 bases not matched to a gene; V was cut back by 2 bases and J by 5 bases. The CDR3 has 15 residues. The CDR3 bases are TGTGCCAGCAGCCAACCAGCGGGAGGGCACGAGACCCAGTACTTC. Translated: CASSQPAGGHETQYF.

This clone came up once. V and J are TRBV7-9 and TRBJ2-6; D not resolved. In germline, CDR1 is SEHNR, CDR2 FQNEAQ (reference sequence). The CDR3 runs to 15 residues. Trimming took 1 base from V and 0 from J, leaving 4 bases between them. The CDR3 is CASSLDISGANVLTF. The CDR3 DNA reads TGTGCCAGCAGCTTAGACATCTCTGGGGCCAACGTCCTGACTTTC.

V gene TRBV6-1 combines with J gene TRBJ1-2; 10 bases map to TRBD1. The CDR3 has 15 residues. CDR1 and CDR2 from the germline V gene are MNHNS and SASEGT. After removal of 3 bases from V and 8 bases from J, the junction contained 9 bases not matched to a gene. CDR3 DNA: TGTGCCAGCAGTGAGCTTGGGACAGGGGAGCGGGGCTACACCTTC. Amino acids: CASSELGTGERGYTF.

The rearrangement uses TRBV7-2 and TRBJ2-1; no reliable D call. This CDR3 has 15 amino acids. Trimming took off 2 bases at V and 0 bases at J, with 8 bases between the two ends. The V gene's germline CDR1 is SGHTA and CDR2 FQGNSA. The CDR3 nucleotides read TGTGCCAGCAGCTTACGGCGGAGCTCCTACAATGAGCAGTTCTTC. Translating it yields CASSLRRSSYNEQFF.

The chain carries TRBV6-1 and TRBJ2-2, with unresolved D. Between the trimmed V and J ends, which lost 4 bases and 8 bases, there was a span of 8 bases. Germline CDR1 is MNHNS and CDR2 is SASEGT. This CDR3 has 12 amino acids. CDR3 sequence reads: CASSVWAGELFF. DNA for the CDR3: TGTGCCAGCAGTGTCTGGGCAGGGGAGCTGTTTTTT.

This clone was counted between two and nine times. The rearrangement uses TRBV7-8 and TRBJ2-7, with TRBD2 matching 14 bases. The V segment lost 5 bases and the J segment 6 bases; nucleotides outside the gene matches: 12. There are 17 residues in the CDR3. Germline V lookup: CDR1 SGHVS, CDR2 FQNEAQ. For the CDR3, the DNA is TGTGCCAGCAGCCCTACCCGGACTAGCGGGAGGTCGGGCGAGCAGTACTTC. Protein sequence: CASSPTRTSGRSGEQYF.

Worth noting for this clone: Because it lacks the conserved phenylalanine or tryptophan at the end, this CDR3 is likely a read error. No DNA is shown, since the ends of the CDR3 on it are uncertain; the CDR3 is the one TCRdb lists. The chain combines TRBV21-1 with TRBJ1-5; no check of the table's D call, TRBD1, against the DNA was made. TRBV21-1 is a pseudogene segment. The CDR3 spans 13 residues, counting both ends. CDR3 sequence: CASSKSKGQVWGG.

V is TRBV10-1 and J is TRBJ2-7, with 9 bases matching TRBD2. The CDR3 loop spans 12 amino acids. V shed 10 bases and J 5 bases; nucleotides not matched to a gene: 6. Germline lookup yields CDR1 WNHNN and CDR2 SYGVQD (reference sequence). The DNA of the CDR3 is TGCGCCAATGGGACTAGCACCCACGAGCAGTACTTC. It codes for CANGTSTHEQYF.

In nucleotides, the CDR3 is TGTGCCAGCAGCTTGAGGTCTGGACAGGGACAAGAGACCCAGTACTTC. The encoded protein is CASSLRSGQGQETQYF. The V gene is TRBV5-6, the J gene TRBJ2-5; TRBD1 matches at 8 bases. The CDR3 runs 16 residues. Germline V gene sequence: CDR1 SGHDT, CDR2 YYEEEE. The ends lost 1 base at V and 2 bases at J; junction bases unmatched: 7.

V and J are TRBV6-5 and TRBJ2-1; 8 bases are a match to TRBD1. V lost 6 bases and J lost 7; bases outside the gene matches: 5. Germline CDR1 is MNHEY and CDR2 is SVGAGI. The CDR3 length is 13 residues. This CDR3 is CASSETGENEQFF. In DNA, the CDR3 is TGTGCCAGCAGCGAGACAGGGGAAAATGAGCAGTTCTTC.

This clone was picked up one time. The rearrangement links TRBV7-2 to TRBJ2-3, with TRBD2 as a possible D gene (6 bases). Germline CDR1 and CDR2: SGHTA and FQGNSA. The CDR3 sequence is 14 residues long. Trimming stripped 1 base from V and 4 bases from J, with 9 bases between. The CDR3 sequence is CASSLGRGPDTQYF. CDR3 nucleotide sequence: TGTGCCAGCAGCTTAGGGCGGGGCCCAGATACGCAGTATTTT.

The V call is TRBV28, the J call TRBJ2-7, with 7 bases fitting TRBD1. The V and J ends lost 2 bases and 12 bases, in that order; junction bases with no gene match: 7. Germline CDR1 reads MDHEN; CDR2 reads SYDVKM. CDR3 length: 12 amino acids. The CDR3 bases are TGTGCCAGCAGTTTAAGGGCGGACAGGCGGTACTTC. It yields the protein CASSLRADRRYF. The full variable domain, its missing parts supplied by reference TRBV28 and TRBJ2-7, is DVKVTQSSRYLVKRTGEKVFLECVQDMDHENMFWYRQDPGLGLRLIYFSYDVKMKEKGDIPEGYSVSREKKERFSLILESASTNQTSMYLCASSLRADRRYFGPGTRLTVT.

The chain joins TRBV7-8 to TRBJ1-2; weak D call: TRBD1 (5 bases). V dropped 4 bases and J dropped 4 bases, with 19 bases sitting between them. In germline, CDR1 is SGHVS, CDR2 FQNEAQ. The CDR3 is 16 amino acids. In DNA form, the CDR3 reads TGTGCCAGCAGCTCCCTTTCGGGGGATGGTACCTATGGCTACACCTTC. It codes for CASSSLSGDGTYGYTF.

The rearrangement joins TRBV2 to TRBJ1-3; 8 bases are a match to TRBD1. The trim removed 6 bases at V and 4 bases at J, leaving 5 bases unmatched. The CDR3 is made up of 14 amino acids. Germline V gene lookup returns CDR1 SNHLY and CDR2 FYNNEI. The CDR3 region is CASRAGQGGNTIYF. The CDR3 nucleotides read TGTGCCAGCAGGGCCGGACAGGGCGGAAACACCATATATTTT.

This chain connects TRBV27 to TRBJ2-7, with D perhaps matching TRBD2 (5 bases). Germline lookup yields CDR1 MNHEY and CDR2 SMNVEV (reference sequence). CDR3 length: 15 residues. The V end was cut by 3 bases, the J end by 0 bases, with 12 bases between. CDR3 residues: CASSFSVQHSYEQYF. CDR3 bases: TGTGCCAGCAGTTTTAGCGTACAACACTCCTACGAGCAGTACTTC.

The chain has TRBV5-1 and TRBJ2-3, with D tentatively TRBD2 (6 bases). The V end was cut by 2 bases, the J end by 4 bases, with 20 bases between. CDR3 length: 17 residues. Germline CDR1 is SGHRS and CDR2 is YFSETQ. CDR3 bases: TGCGCCAGCAGCTTTGGAGTAGCGGAGGGGCCGTCAGATACGCAGTATTTT. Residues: CASSFGVAEGPSDTQYF.

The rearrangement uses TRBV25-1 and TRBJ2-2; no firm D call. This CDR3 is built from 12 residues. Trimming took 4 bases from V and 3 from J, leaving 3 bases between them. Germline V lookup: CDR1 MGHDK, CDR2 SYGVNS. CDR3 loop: CASSAYTGELFF. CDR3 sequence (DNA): TGTGCCAGCAGTGCCTACACCGGGGAGCTGTTTTTT.

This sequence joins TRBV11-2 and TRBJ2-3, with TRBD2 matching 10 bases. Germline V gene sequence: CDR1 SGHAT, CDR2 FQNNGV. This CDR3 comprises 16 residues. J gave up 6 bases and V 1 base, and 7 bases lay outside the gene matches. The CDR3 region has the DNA TGTGCCAGCAGCTTAGGGTTGCTAGCGGGAGTGGATACGCAGTATTTT. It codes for CASSLGLLAGVDTQYF.

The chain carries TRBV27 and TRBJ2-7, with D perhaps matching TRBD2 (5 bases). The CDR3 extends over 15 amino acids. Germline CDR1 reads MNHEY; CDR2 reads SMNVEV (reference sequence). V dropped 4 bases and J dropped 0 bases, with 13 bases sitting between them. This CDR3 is CASSSDYRNSYEQYF. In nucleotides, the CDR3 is TGTGCCAGCAGTTCCGACTACAGAAACTCCTACGAGCAGTACTTC.

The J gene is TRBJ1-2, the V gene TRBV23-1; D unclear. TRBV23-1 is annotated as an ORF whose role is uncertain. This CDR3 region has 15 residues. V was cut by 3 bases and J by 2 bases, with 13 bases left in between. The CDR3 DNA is TGCGCCAGCAGTCATCGCGGGAATAAAAACTATGGCTACACCTTC. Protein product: CASSHRGNKNYGYTF.

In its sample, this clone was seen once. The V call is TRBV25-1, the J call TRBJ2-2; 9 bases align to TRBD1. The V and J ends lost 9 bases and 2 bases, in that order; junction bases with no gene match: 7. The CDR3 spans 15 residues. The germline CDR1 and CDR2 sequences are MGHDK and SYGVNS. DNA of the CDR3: TGTGCCAGTAGGAAGACAGGGGGAAACACCGGGGAGCTGTTTTTT. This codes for CASRKTGGNTGELFF.

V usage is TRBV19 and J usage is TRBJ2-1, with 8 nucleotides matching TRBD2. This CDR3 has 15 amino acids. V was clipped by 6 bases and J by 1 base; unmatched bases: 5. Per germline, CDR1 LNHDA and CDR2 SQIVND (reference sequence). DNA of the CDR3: TGTGCCAGTAGCGGGGGGGCCGGGTCCTACAATGAGCAGTTCTTC. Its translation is CASSGGAGSYNEQFF.

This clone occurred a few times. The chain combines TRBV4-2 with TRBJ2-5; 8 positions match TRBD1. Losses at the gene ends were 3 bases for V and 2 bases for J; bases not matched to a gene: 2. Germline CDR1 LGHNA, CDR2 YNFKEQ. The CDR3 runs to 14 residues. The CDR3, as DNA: TGTGCCAGCAGCCAGGACAGGGCTCAAGAGACCCAGTACTTC. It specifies CASSQDRAQETQYF.

The CDR3 DNA sequence: TGTGCCAGCAGCGTCCCCGGAGGGAACAATGAGCAGTTCTTC. The encoded protein is CASSVPGGNNEQFF. This chain joins TRBV9 and TRBJ2-1, with D perhaps TRBD2 (6 bases). The ends were cut back, 2 bases at V and 5 bases at J, with 11 bases in the middle. The length of the CDR3 is 14 residues. Germline V gives CDR1 SGDLS, CDR2 YYNGEE.

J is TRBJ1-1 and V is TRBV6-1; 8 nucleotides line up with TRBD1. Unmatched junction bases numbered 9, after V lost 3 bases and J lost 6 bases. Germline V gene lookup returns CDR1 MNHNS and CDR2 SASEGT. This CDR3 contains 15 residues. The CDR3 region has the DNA TGTGCCAGCAGTGATGGTGCGCAGGGGGCTTCTGAAGCTTTCTTT. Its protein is CASSDGAQGASEAFF.